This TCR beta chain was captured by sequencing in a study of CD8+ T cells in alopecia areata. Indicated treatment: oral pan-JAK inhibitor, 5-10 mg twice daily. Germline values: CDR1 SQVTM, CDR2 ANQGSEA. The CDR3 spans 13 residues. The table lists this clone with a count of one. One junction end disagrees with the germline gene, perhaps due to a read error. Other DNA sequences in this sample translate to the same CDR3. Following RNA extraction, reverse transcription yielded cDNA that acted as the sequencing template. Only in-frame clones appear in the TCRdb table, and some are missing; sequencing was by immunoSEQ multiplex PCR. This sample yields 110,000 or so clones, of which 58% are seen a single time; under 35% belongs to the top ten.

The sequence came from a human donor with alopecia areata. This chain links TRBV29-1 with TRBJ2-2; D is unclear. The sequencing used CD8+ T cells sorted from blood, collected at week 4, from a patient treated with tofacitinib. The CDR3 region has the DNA TGCAGCGTCGAAGGACCTAACACCGGGGAGCTGTTTTTT. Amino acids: CSVEGPNTGELFF.